The rows below give T cell receptor beta chains drawn from one sample of a study of shared clonotypes between healthy human individuals. Method: immunoSEQ multiplex PCR; TCRdb's copy keeps in-frame clones and lacks some. The table has approximately 240,000 clones, about 65% seen once. The sequenced material came from memory CD4+ T cells sorted from blood. These receptors were collected from a man aged 25-45 years in good health. Both conserved end residues are trimmed from each CDR3. Fields, in order: clone size, V gene, CDR3 protein. Clone size is stated in some rows and not others, as once, few, many or a class when expanded.

clone_size: NA; v_call: TRBV19; cdr3_aa: ASSIEVRGNTIY
clone_size: NA; v_call: TRBV4-3; cdr3_aa: ASSQAWGGSYEQY
clone_size: NA; v_call: TRBV10-3; cdr3_aa: AISERNSPKEQY
clone_size: NA; v_call: TRBV29-1; cdr3_aa: SVGPGPYEQY
clone_size: NA; v_call: TRBV16; cdr3_aa: ASSAGAGGTYEQY
clone_size: few; v_call: TRBV9; cdr3_aa: ASSVLLAGGIETQY
clone_size: once; v_call: TRBV11-2; cdr3_aa: ASSRDRGPYEQY
clone_size: few; v_call: TRBV10-2; cdr3_aa: ASRLAASEQY
clone_size: few; v_call: TRBV5-4; cdr3_aa: ASSLRDRDWNIQY
clone_size: NA; v_call: TRBV7-3; cdr3_aa: ASSSGTSGEQF